The text below deals with one T cell receptor beta chain. Its specific antigen is unknown. Base qualities are not at hand, and no much larger clone is one base apart. These data come from a study of T cell changes during pregnancy in multiple sclerosis (dated by TCRdb to about 2019). In the study overall: In women with multiple sclerosis, the researchers looked at how the T cell repertoire shifted as pregnancy progressed.

To prepare the library, the immunoSEQ multiplex PCR assay was applied. The clones in this table, taken by TCRdb from immuneACCESS, are in-frame only. Not every clone is retained; where verified, under half of the shortfall comes from an unresolved V gene, and the cause of the rest is unknown. This sample is represented by around 44,000 clones; almost 95% of them were singletons. The top ten clonotypes cover approximately 1.2% of the sample. V is pared back by 8 bases and J by 0 bases, with 13 bases lying between the germline termini. Reading the germline V gene gives CDR1 MNHEY and CDR2 SVGAGI. The CDR3, from cysteine to phenylalanine, totals 14 residues. Only the CDR3 region is kept as DNA, spanning 42 bases read in frame from base 1.

Specimen: peripheral blood. The sequence derives from a female donor with multiple sclerosis, enrolled in a pregnancy study. The rearranged segments are TRBV6-5 and TRBJ1-1; the D gene is perhaps TRBD1, on 6 matching bases. The CDR3 amino acid sequence is: CASGRGVLNTEAFF. Here is the DNA: TGTGCCAGCGGCAGGGGAGTGCTGAACACTGAAGCTTTCTTT.